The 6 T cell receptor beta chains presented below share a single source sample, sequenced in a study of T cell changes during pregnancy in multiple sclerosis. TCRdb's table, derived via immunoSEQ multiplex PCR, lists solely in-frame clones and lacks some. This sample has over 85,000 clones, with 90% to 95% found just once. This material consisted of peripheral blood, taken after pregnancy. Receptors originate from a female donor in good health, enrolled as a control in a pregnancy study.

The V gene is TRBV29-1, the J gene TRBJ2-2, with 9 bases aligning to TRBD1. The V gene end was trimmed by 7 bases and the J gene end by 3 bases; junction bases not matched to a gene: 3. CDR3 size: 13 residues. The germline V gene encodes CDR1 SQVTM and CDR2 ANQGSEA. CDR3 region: CSGGQGDTGELFF. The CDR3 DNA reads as TGCAGCGGGGGACAGGGTGACACCGGGGAGCTGTTTTTT.

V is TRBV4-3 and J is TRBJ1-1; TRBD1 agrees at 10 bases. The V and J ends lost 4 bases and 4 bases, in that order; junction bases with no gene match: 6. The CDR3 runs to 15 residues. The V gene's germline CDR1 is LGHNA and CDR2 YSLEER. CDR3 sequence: CASSPPGTGATEAFF. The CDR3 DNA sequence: TGCGCCAGCAGCCCGCCCGGGACAGGGGCCACTGAAGCTTTCTTT.

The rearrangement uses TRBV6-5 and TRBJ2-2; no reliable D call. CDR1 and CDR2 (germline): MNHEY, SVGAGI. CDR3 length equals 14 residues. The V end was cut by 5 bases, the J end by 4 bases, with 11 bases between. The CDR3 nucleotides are TGTGCCAGCAGTACCGGGTTAGCCACCGGGGAGCTGTTTTTT. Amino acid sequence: CASSTGLATGELFF.

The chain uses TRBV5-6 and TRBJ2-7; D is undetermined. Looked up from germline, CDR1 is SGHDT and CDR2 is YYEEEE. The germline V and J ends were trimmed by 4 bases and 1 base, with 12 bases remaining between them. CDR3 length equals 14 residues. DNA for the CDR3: TGTGCCAGCAGCCTTGTACGACAATCCTACGAGCAGTACTTC. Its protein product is CASSLVRQSYEQYF.

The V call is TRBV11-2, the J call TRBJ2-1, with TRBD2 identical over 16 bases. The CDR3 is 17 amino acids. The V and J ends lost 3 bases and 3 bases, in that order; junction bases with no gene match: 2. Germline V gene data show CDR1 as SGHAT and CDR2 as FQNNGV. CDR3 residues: CASSLGLAGGYYNEQFF. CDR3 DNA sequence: TGTGCCAGCAGCTTGGGACTAGCGGGGGGGTACTACAATGAGCAGTTCTTC.

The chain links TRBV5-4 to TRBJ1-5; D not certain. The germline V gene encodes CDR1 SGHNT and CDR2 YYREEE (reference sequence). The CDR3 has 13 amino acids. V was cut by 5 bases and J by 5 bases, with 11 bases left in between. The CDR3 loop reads CASSPNIDQPQHF. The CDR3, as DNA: TGTGCCAGCAGTCCGAACATCGATCAGCCCCAGCATTTT.